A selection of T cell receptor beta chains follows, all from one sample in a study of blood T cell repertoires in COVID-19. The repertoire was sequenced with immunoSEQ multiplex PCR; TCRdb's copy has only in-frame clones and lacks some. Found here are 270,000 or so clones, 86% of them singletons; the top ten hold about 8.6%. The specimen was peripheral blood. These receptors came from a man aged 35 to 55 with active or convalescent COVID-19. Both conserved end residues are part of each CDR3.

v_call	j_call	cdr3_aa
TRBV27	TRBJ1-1	CASSTVRGLANTEAFF
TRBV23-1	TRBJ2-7	CASSQSGFWGVEQYF
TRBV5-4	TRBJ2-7	CASSSGPAAEYF
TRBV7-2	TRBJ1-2	CASSFDSNYGYTF
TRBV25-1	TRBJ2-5	CASSVGSGGAKETQYF
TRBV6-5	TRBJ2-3	CASSFRQGTDTQYF
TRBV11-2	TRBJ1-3	CASSRGTGGNTIYF
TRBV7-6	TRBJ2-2	CASSASTGLVTGELFF
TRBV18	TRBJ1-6	CASSLGTADNSPLHF
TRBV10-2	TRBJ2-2	CASSETGMDTGELFF
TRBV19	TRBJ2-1	CASTTSGDVYNEQFF
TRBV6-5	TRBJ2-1	CASSYKGQRDYNEQFF
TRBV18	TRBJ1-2	CASSPPGTGDYGYTF
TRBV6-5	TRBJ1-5	CASEAAYGQPQHF
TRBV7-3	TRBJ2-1	CASSPGTSGGQFF
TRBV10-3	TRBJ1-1	CAVVKRQGSLEAFF
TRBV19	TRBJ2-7	CASSLAPSYEQYF
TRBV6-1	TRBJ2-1	CASSDVLSGNEQFF
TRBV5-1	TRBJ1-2	CASSLDPLGGRYTF
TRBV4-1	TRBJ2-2	CASSQGQNTGELFF
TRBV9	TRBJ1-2	CASSASQGQLYGYTF
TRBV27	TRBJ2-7	CASSPLAGVKYEQYF
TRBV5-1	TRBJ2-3	CASSFTSGVTDTQYF
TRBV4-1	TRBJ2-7	CASSQGPLYEQYF
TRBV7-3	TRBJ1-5	CASSFWTNSNQPQHF
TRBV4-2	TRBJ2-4	CASSQEGLAGPQNIQYF
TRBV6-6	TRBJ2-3	CASSYLDQGSGDTQYF
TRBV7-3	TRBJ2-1	CASSPGTRPTNEQFF
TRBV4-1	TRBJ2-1	CASSQPSREGGEQFF
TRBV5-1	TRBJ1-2	CASSPARGDYGYTF
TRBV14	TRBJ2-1	CASSPGGGTYNEQFF
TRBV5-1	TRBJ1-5	CASSLDAGGNQPQHF
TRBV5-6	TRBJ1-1	CASSFGTGTEAFF
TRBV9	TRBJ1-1	CASSRPGQGITEAFF
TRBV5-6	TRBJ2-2	CASSLSFQGTSAGELFF
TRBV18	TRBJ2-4	CASSPPGQGDPVGKNIQYF
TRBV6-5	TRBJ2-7	CASSSVGEQYF
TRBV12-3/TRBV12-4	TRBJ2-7	CASSFNRGSEQYF
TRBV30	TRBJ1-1	CAWNGGKGTRTEAFF